This T cell receptor (beta chain) was identified during a study of blood T cell repertoires in COVID-19. Background on the study: The United States, Italy and Spain supplied acute and convalescent COVID-19 samples. In each case, the material was cDNA or gDNA derived from T cells, B-cell-depleted T cells, or PBMCs.

Under the authors' procedure: Scientists estimated how many nucleated cells there were by amplifying reference gene primers. This table comes from immunoSEQ multiplex PCR, and its TCRdb copy is limited to in-frame clones, with some not included. V and J calls and clone size are as listed in that table; D and trimming were resolved from the DNA. The sample records around 140,000 clones, over 75% being singletons. This CDR3 contains 14 residues. Germline loops: CDR1 KGHSH, CDR2 LQKENI. The V end lost 4 bases, the J end lost 7 bases, and 14 bases lay between the germline ends. The receptor comes from a human donor in a cohort sampled during active COVID-19. This chain connects TRBV18 to TRBJ2-1, with D possibly being TRBD2 (6 bases). Sample: peripheral blood. CDR3 sequence: CASSLGLNSNEQFF. CDR3 DNA: TGTGCCAGCTCACTTGGACTAAATAGTAATGAGCAGTTCTTC. Using reference TRBV18 and TRBJ2-1 for the parts outside the CDR3, the full variable domain is NAGVMQNPRHLVRRRGQEARLRCSPMKGHSHVYWYRQLPEEGLKFMVYLQKENIIDESGMPKERFSAEFPKEGPSILRIQQVVRGDSAAYFCASSLGLNSNEQFFGPGTRLTVL.